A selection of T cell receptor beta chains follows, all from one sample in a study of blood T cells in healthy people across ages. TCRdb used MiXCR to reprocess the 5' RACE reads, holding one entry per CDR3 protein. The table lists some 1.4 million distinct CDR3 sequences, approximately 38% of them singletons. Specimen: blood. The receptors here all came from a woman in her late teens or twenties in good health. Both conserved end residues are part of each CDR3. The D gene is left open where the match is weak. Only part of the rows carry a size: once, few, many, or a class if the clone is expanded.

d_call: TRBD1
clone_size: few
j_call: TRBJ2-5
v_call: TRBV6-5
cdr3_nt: TGTGCCAGCAACAACAGGGGGGCCCAAGAGACCCAGTACTTC
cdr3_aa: CASNNRGAQETQYF

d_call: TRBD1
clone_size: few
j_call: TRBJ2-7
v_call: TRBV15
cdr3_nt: TGTGCCACCAGCAGGACCAGGACAGGGGGGTTCGAGCAGTACTTC
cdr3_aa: CATSRTRTGGFEQYF

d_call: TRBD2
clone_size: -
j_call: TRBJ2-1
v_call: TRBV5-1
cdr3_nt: TGCGCCAGCAGCGTGATGGTAGCGGGAGCTGAGCAGTTCTTC
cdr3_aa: CASSVMVAGAEQFF

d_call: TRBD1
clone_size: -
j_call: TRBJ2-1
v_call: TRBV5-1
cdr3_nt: TGCGCCAGCAGCTTGGAGCCTGGGACAGGGGAGAATGAGCAGTTCTTC
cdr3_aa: CASSLEPGTGENEQFF

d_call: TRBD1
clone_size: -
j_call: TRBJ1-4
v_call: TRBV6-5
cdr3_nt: TGTGCCAGCAGTCCTAGGACAGGGCTTGTCGAAAAACTGTTTTTT
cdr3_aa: CASSPRTGLVEKLFF

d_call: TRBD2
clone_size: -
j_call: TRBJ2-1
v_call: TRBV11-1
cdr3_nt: TGTGCCAGCAGCTTCTCCGGGACTAGCTCTGGTGAGCAGTTCTTC
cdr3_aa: CASSFSGTSSGEQFF

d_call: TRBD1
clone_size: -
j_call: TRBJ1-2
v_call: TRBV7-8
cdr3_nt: TGTGCCAGCAGCACCCGGACAGGAGATATCCCTAGGGGGGGCTACACCTTC
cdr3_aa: CASSTRTGDIPRGGYTF

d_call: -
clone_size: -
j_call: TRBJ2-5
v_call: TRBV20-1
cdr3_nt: TGCAGTGCTGTGGCAGGGGCGGATGGAGAGACCCAGTACTTC
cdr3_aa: CSAVAGADGETQYF

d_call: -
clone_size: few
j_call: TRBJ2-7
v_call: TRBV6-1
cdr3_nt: TGTGCCAGCAGTGGGGCGGGACCCTACGAGCAGTACTTC
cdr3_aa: CASSGAGPYEQYF

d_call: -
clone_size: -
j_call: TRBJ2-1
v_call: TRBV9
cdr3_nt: TGTGCCAGCAGCGCCCTAAATTCAAAGGGGGAGGGCCCCTACAATGAGCAGTTCTTC
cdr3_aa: CASSALNSKGEGPYNEQFF

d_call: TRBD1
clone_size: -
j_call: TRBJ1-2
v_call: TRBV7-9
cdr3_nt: TGTGCCAGCAGCTCCCAGGGGGTGGGCTACACCTTC
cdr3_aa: CASSSQGVGYTF

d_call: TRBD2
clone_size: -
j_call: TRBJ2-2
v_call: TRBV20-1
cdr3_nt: TGCAGTGCTAGCCGAGCGGGGGGCCTCGGGACCGGGGAGCTGTTTTTT
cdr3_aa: CSASRAGGLGTGELFF

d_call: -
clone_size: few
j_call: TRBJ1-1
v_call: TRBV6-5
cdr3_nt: TGTGCCAGCAGTTACTACCCTTCGACACGAAACACTGAAGCTTTCTTT
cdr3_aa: CASSYYPSTRNTEAFF

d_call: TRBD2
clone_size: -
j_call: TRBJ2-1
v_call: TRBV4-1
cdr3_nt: TGCGCCAGCAGCCGAGGACTAGCGGGGGTGGGTGAGCAGTTCTTC
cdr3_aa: CASSRGLAGVGEQFF

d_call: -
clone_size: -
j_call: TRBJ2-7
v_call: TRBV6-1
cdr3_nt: TGTGCCAGCAGTGCCGGACAGATCCTAGGGGGCGAGCAGTACTTC
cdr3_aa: CASSAGQILGGEQYF

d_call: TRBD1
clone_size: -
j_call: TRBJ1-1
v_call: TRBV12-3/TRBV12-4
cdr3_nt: TGTGCCAGCAGTTTAGGGGGGACAGGGCGAATGAACACTGAAGCTTTCTTT
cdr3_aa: CASSLGGTGRMNTEAFF

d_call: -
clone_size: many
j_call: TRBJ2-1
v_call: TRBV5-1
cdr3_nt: TGCGCCAGCAGCCTTACACAGGGAATACATGAGCAGTTCTTC
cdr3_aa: CASSLTQGIHEQFF

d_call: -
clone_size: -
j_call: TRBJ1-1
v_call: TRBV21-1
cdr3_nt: TGTGCCAGCCGGTTCGGCTCGGGCAGAAAGAACACTGAAGCTTTCTTT
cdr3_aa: CASRFGSGRKNTEAFF

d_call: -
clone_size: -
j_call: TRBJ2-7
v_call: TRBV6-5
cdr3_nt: TGTGCCAGCAGTTATGGGGGCGGTAATTTGAACGAGCAGTACTTC
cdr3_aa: CASSYGGGNLNEQYF

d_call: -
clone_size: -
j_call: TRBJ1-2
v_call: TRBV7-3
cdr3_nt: TGTGCCAGCAGCTTAAGTGATAATGGCTACACCTTC
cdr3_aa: CASSLSDNGYTF

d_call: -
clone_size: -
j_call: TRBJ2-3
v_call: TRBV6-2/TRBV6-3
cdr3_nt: TGTGCCACCCGGACAGATACGCAGTATTTT
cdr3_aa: CATRTDTQYF

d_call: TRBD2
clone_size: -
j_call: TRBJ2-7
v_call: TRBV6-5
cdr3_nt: TGTGCCAGCAGCCGTAATAGCGGGGGGCTACCCTACGAGCAGTACTTC
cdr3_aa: CASSRNSGGLPYEQYF

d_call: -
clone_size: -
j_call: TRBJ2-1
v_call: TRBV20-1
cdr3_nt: TGCAGTGCTAGAGATACGACAGCGACGGACAATTATGAGCAGTTCTTC
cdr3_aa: CSARDTTATDNYEQFF

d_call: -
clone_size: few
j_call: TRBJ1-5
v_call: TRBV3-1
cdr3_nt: TGTGCCAGCAGCCAAGGTGGGTTTCTGCAGCCCCAGCATTTT
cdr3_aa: CASSQGGFLQPQHF

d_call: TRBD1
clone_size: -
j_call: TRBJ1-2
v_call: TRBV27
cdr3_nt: TGTGCCAGCAGTTTAGGACAGGGGAGCGTTGGCTACACCTTC
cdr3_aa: CASSLGQGSVGYTF

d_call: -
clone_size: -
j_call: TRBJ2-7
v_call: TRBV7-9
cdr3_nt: TGTGCCAGCAGACCTACAGGGACCCCCCACGAGCAGTACTTC
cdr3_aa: CASRPTGTPHEQYF

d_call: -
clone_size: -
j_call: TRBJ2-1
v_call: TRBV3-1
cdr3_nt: TGTGCCAGCGGCCAAGATCCCCCCAGAAATGGCAATGAGCAGTTCTTC
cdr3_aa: CASGQDPPRNGNEQFF

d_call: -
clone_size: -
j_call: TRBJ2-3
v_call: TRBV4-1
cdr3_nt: TGCGCCAGCAGCGAATCTAGCTTGAGCAACACAGATACGCAGTATTTT
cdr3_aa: CASSESSLSNTDTQYF

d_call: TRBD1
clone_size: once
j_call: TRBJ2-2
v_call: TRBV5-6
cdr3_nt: TGTGCCAGCAGCACCATCCAGGGGGTTGCGAACACCGGGGAGCTGTTTTTT
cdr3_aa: CASSTIQGVANTGELFF

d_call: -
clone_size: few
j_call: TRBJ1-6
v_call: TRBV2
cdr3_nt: TGTGCCAGCAGTGAAGCGCTACCCGGGGGTTCACCCCTCCACTTT
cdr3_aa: CASSEALPGGSPLHF

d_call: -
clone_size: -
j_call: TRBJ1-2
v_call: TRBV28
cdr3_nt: TGTGCCAGCAGTTTTCGCTCCGCATACTATGGCTACACCTTC
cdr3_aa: CASSFRSAYYGYTF

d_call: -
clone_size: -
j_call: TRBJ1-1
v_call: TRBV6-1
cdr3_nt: TGTGCCAGCAGTTGGATCACTGAAGCTTTCTTT
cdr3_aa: CASSWITEAFF

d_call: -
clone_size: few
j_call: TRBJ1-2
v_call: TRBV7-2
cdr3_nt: TGTGCCAGCAGCTTATCCCCAGGAGGCAGCTATGGCTACACCTTC
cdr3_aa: CASSLSPGGSYGYTF

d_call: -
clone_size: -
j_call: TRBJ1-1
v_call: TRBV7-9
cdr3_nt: TGTGCCAGCAGCCTGGAGGGGGGCCTCATGAACACTGAAGCTTTCTTT
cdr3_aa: CASSLEGGLMNTEAFF

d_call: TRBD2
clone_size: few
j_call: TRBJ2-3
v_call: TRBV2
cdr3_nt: TGTGCCAGCAGATGGGGGACTAGCGGGGCCACTAGCACAGATACGCAGTATTTT
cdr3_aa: CASRWGTSGATSTDTQYF

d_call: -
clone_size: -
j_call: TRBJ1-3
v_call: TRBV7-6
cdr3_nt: TGTGCCAGCAGCTTAGGATCCCGCCTCTCTGGAAACACCATATATTTT
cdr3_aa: CASSLGSRLSGNTIYF

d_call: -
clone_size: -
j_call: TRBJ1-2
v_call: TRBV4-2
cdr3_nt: TGTGCCAGCAGCCAGGGGCCTGGGGGAGGCTATGGCTACACCTTC
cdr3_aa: CASSQGPGGGYGYTF

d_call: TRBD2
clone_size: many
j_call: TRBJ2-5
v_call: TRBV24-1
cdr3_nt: TGTGCCACCAGTGCTGGTGGGGGACTAGCGGGGGACCAAGAGACCCAGTACTTC
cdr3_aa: CATSAGGGLAGDQETQYF

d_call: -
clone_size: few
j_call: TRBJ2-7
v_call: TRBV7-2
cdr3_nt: TGTGCCAGCAGCTTAATCGGGGCTGGCTCCTACGAGCAGTACTTC
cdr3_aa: CASSLIGAGSYEQYF

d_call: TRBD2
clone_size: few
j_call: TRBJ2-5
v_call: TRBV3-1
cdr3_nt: TGTGCCAGCAGCCAAACTAGCGGGACCCAGTACTTC
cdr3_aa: CASSQTSGTQYF

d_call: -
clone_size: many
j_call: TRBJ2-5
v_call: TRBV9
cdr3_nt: TGTGCCAGCAGCGCGGGGACCGGAGAGACCCAGTACTTC
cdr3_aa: CASSAGTGETQYF

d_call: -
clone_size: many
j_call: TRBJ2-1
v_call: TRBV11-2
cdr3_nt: TGTGCCAGCACCTTGGCTAATGAGCAGTTCTTC
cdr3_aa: CASTLANEQFF

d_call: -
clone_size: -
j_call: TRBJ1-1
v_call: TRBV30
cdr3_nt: TGTGCCTGGGATCCTCGCGGACAGCTGAACACTGAAGCTTTCTTT
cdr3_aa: CAWDPRGQLNTEAFF

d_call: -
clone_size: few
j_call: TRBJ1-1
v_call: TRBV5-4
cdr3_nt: TGTGCCAGCAGCGAATTACTGGGGAGGACTGAAGCTTTCTTT
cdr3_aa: CASSELLGRTEAFF

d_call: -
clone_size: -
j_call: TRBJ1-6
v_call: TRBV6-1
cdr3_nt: TGTGCCAGCATGCCCACCGATTACTCACCCCTCCACTTT
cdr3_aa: CASMPTDYSPLHF

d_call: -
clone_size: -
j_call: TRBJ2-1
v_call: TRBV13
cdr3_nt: TGTGCCAGCAGCTACGCTCGTGAGGGAGTACAAGATGAGCAGTTCTTC
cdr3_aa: CASSYAREGVQDEQFF